This TCR beta chain was recorded in a study of beta chain features in type 1 diabetes. The CDR3 contains 13 residues. Germline assignment: CDR1 MNHEY and CDR2 SVGAGI. Between the trimmed V and J ends, which lost 6 bases and 7 bases, there was a span of 12 bases. Expressed TCRB transcripts got sequenced, as all isolated RNA was reverse transcribed. Profiled with immunoSEQ multiplex PCR; TCRdb holds only in-frame clones, not every one. The data hold 400,000 to 550,000 clones, with about an eighth observed a single time. The sample was naive CD4+ T cells from blood. The rearrangement links TRBV6-5 to TRBJ1-4; perhaps TRBD1 as D (6 bases). The clonotype comes from a woman aged 18-29 years in good health. In DNA, the CDR3 is TGTGCCAGCAGCCTGAGGACAGTTGAAAAACTGTTTTTT. It yields the protein CASSLRTVEKLFF.